This is a list of T cell receptor beta chains from one sample in a study of OX40 agonist ivuxolimab in advanced cancers. Generated by immunoSEQ multiplex PCR, the TCRdb table keeps only in-frame clones and is missing some. The table shows roughly 36,000 clones, with about nine tenths occurring only once. Sequenced material: CD4+ or CD8+ T cells sorted from blood, taken in a trial of the OX40 agonist ivuxolimab. Source of these receptors: an adult with an advanced solid tumor such as melanoma, head and neck, liver or kidney cancer. Both conserved end residues are part of each CDR3. The size field is filled for only some rows; it gives once, few, many or a size class.

V gene: TRBV12-5; clone size: NA; J gene: TRBJ2-3; CDR3 protein: CASSGAGLVTQYF
V gene: TRBV6-1; clone size: NA; J gene: TRBJ2-7; CDR3 protein: CAGSAPVASGSYEQYF
V gene: TRBV4-2; clone size: NA; J gene: TRBJ2-1; CDR3 protein: CASSPGTRRDNEQFF
V gene: TRBV28; clone size: NA; J gene: TRBJ1-5; CDR3 protein: CASSAPTRAQHF
V gene: TRBV5-1; clone size: NA; J gene: TRBJ2-1; CDR3 protein: CASSRDPRKEQFF
V gene: TRBV5-1; clone size: NA; J gene: TRBJ2-1; CDR3 protein: CASSLVSSGNEQFF
V gene: TRBV6-6; clone size: NA; J gene: TRBJ2-7; CDR3 protein: CASSYVGQGNEQYF
V gene: TRBV5-1; clone size: NA; J gene: TRBJ2-7; CDR3 protein: CASSVNIAGSYEQYF
V gene: TRBV7-9; clone size: NA; J gene: TRBJ2-7; CDR3 protein: CASSARAETYEQYF
V gene: TRBV30; clone size: NA; J gene: TRBJ1-4; CDR3 protein: CAWTRAGAEEKLFF
V gene: TRBV18; clone size: NA; J gene: TRBJ1-3; CDR3 protein: CASSPGTAPGNTIYF
V gene: TRBV2; clone size: NA; J gene: TRBJ2-2; CDR3 protein: CASAKSGGGNGELFF
V gene: TRBV6-5; clone size: few; J gene: TRBJ2-7; CDR3 protein: CASSKQGARYEQYF
V gene: TRBV11-3; clone size: NA; J gene: TRBJ2-7; CDR3 protein: CASSLLGAGHEQYF
V gene: TRBV12-5; clone size: NA; J gene: TRBJ1-1; CDR3 protein: CASGLPPKTSNMNTEAFF
V gene: TRBV11-2; clone size: NA; J gene: TRBJ1-3; CDR3 protein: CASSLDAVGGSGNTIYF
V gene: TRBV7-2; clone size: NA; J gene: TRBJ2-2; CDR3 protein: CASSSYQGARGTGELFF
V gene: TRBV19; clone size: once; J gene: TRBJ1-2; CDR3 protein: CASSIINSVPTF
V gene: TRBV7-2; clone size: NA; J gene: TRBJ2-7; CDR3 protein: CASSFGQGRAEQYF
V gene: TRBV19; clone size: NA; J gene: TRBJ1-1; CDR3 protein: CASSIAGQGRREGSAFF
V gene: TRBV11-3; clone size: NA; J gene: TRBJ2-4; CDR3 protein: CASSYPGTGGSAKNIQYF
V gene: TRBV6-6; clone size: NA; J gene: TRBJ2-6; CDR3 protein: CASSPGTGTGANVLTF
V gene: TRBV7-8; clone size: NA; J gene: TRBJ2-7; CDR3 protein: CASSLVVYEQYF
V gene: TRBV18; clone size: NA; J gene: TRBJ2-3; CDR3 protein: CASSPRFLRDTQYF
V gene: TRBV20-1; clone size: once; J gene: TRBJ2-7; CDR3 protein: CSARGYEQYF
V gene: TRBV7-9; clone size: NA; J gene: TRBJ2-1; CDR3 protein: CASSPYGGLAGNEQFF
V gene: TRBV4-3; clone size: NA; J gene: TRBJ2-1; CDR3 protein: CASSRASLAGGQVEQFF
V gene: TRBV30; clone size: NA; J gene: TRBJ1-5; CDR3 protein: CAWSAPYQPQHF
V gene: TRBV5-1; clone size: NA; J gene: TRBJ2-7; CDR3 protein: CASSLGLSGSPPREQYF
V gene: TRBV14; clone size: NA; J gene: TRBJ2-7; CDR3 protein: CASSQGLGLAGAKEQYF
V gene: TRBV9; clone size: NA; J gene: TRBJ2-5; CDR3 protein: CASSGQGAETQYF
V gene: TRBV5-1; clone size: NA; J gene: TRBJ2-5; CDR3 protein: CASSFAGTDVETQYF
V gene: TRBV5-5; clone size: NA; J gene: TRBJ1-5; CDR3 protein: CASSSILTANQPQHF
V gene: TRBV11-1; clone size: once; J gene: TRBJ1-1; CDR3 protein: CASSLATNTEAFF
V gene: TRBV12-5; clone size: NA; J gene: TRBJ2-1; CDR3 protein: CASGLDYFDEQFF
V gene: TRBV5-1; clone size: NA; J gene: TRBJ2-3; CDR3 protein: CASSRDGETTDTQYF
V gene: TRBV27; clone size: NA; J gene: TRBJ1-2; CDR3 protein: CASSFDRTLANYGYTF
V gene: TRBV30; clone size: few; J gene: TRBJ1-1; CDR3 protein: CAWSVGGSATEAFF
V gene: TRBV4-3; clone size: NA; J gene: TRBJ1-6; CDR3 protein: CASSQFELINSPLHF
V gene: TRBV27; clone size: NA; J gene: TRBJ2-5; CDR3 protein: CASSLRVWETQYF
V gene: TRBV7-8; clone size: NA; J gene: TRBJ2-5; CDR3 protein: CASSVLGGGRGETQYF
V gene: TRBV7-3; clone size: once; J gene: TRBJ2-1; CDR3 protein: CASSSIQGSYNEQFF
V gene: TRBV5-5; clone size: NA; J gene: TRBJ2-5; CDR3 protein: CASSVPTSGEETQYF
V gene: TRBV18; clone size: NA; J gene: TRBJ2-1; CDR3 protein: CASSRTASGNNEQFF
V gene: TRBV2; clone size: once; J gene: TRBJ1-5; CDR3 protein: CASRGQSNQPQHF
V gene: TRBV5-4; clone size: NA; J gene: NA; CDR3 protein: CASSSPPGQGRRYEQYF
V gene: TRBV9; clone size: NA; J gene: TRBJ1-5; CDR3 protein: CASSESGTGVGAQHF
V gene: TRBV5-8; clone size: once; J gene: TRBJ1-5; CDR3 protein: CASSLGTGVQPQHF
V gene: TRBV7-9; clone size: few; J gene: TRBJ1-1; CDR3 protein: CASSGQGARTEAFF